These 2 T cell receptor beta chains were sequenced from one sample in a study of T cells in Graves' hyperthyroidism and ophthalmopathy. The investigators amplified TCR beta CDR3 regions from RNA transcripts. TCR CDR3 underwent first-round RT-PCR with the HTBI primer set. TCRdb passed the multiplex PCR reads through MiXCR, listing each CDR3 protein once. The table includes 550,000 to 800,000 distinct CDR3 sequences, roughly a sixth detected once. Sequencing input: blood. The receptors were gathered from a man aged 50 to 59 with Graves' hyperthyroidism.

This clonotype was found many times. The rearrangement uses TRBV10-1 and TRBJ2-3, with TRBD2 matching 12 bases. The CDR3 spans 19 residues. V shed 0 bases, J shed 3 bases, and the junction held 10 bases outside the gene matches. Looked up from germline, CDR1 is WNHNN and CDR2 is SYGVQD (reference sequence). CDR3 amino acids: CASSESTPLAGGRTDTQYF. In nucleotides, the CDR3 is TGCGCCAGCAGTGAGTCCACCCCGCTAGCGGGAGGGAGAACAGATACGCAGTATTTT.

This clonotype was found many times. The CDR3 region has the DNA TGCGCCAGCAGCTTGGGTCTAGTTGAGGACTACGAGCAGTACTTC. This gives the protein CASSLGLVEDYEQYF. V gene TRBV5-1 combines with J gene TRBJ2-7; D call uncertain. The CDR3 runs 15 residues. Germline V gene lookup returns CDR1 SGHRS and CDR2 YFSETQ. Trimming removed 0 bases at V and 3 bases at J, with 13 bases between.